This T cell receptor (beta chain) was captured in a study of blood T cell repertoires in COVID-19. Study-level information: Sites in the United States, Italy and Spain provided acute and convalescent COVID-19 samples. PBMCs, B-cell-depleted T cells, or T cells were the source of the cDNA or gDNA that made up the material.

The CDR3 totals 13 residues. The germline V gene encodes CDR1 SGHTA and CDR2 FQGNSA. V shed 8 bases and J shed 1 base, with 11 bases lying between them. Original methodology: Reference gene primer amplification gave estimated nucleated cell counts. Here immunoSEQ multiplex PCR was the method, and the copy in TCRdb shows in-frame clones only, minus some. The DNA gave D and trimming, while V, J and clone size come from that table. The repertoire holds roughly 41,000 clones, around 85% seen once, with around 14% in the top ten. This rearrangement joins TRBV7-2 to TRBJ2-5; TRBD2 might be the D (6 bases). The source material was peripheral blood. This receptor was taken from a human donor in a cohort sampled during active COVID-19. The donor label of this sample is uncertain. The CDR3 region is CASRYGSQETQYF. The CDR3 DNA reads as TGTGCCAGCCGATACGGGAGCCAAGAGACCCAGTACTTC.